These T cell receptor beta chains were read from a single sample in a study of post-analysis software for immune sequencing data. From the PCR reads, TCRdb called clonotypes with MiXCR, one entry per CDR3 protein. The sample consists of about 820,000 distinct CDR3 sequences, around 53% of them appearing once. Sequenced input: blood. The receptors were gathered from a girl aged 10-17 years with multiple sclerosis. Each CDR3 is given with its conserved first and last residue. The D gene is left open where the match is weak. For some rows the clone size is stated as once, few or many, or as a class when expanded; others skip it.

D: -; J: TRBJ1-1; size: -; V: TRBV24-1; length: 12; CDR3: CATDRGKGEAFF; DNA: TGTGCCACCGATAGGGGAAAGGGTGAAGCTTTCTTT
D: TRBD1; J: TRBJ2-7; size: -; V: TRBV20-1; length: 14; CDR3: CSARWGTGKNEQYF; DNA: TGCAGTGCTAGATGGGGGACAGGGAAGAACGAGCAGTACTTC
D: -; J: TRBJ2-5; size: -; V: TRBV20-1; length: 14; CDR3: CSARGRKGGETQYF; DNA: TGCAGTGCTAGAGGAAGGAAGGGGGGAGAGACCCAGTACTTC
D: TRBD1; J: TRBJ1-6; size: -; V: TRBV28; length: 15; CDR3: CASGNLGTANSPLHF; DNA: TGTGCCAGCGGCAATCTTGGGACAGCCAATTCACCCCTCCACTTT
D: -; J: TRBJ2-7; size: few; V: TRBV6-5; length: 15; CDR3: CASSFSGTAGGEQYF; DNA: TGTGCCAGCAGTTTCTCCGGGACTGCCGGGGGAGAGCAGTACTTC
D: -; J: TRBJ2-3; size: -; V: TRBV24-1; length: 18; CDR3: CATSEAASGTPALDTQYF; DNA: TGTGCCACCAGTGAGGCCGCCTCCGGGACACCGGCACTGGATACGCAGTATTTT
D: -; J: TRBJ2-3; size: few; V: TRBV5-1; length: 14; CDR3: CASSLAAKEDTQYF; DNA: TGCGCCAGCAGCTTGGCCGCCAAGGAAGATACGCAGTATTTT
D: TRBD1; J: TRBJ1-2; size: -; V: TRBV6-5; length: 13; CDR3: CASSRDRIYGYTF; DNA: TGTGCCAGCAGTCGGGACAGGATCTATGGCTACACCTTC
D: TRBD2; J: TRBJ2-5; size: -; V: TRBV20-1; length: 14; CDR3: CSASSSGGQETRYF; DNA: TGCAGTGCTAGCTCCAGCGGGGGACAAGAGACCCGGTACTTC
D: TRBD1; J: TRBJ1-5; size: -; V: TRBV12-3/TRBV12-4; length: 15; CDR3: CASWRGQGLNQPQHF; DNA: TGTGCCAGCTGGCGGGGACAGGGGCTAAATCAGCCCCAGCATTTT
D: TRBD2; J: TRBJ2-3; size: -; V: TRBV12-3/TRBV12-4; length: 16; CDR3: CASSLHGRDYTDTQYF; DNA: TGTGCCAGCAGCCTTCACGGGAGGGACTACACAGATACGCAGTATTTT
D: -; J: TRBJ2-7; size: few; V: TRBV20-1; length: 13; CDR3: CSARDRESYEQYF; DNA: TGCAGTGCTAGAGACAGGGAGTCCTACGAGCAGTACTTC
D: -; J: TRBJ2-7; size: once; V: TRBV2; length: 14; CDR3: CASSPGRRRYEQYF; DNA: TGTGCCAGCAGTCCGGGACGAAGGCGTTACGAGCAGTACTTC
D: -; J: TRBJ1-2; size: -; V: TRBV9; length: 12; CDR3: CASSHNTGGYTF; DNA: TGTGCCAGCAGCCACAACACCGGCGGCTACACCTTC
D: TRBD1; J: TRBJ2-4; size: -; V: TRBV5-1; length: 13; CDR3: CASSSDRGNIQYF; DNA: TGCGCCAGCAGCTCAGACAGGGGAAACATTCAGTACTTC
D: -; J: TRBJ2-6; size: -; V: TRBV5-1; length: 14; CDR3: CASSEGRGANVLTF; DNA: TGCGCCAGCTCAGAGGGACGTGGGGCCAACGTCCTGACTTTC
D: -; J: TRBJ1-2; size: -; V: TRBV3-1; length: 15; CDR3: CASSARDMGDYGYTF; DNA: TGTGCCAGCAGCGCCAGGGATATGGGCGACTATGGCTACACCTTC
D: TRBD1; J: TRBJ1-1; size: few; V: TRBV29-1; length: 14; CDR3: CSVVQGAMNTEAFF; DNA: TGCAGCGTTGTACAGGGGGCCATGAACACTGAAGCTTTCTTT
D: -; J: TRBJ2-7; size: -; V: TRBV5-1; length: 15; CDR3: CASSLAQGSVYEQYF; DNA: TGCGCCAGCAGCTTGGCTCAGGGTAGTGTCTACGAGCAGTACTTC
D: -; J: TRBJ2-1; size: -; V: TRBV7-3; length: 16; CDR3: CASSREGARWYNEQFF; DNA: TGTGCCAGCAGCCGGGAAGGGGCCAGATGGTACAATGAGCAGTTCTTC
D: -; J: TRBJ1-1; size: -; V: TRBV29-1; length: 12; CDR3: CSAIKGYTEAFF; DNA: TGCAGCGCGATTAAGGGGTACACTGAAGCTTTCTTT
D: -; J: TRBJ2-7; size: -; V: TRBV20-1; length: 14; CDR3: CSAPEGGKAYEQYF; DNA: TGCAGTGCTCCCGAGGGCGGGAAGGCCTACGAGCAGTACTTC
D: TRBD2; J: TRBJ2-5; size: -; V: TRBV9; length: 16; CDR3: CASSAWGLAGQETQYF; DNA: TGTGCCAGCAGCGCCTGGGGACTAGCGGGGCAAGAGACCCAGTACTTC
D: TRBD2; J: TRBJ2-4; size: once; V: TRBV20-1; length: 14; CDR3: CSAARSGGASVQYF; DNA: TGCAGTGCGGCGCGTTCGGGGGGGGCCAGTGTGCAGTACTTC
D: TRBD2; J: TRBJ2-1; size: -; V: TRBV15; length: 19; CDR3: CATSRDTFLTSGQYNEQFF; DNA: TGTGCCACCAGCAGAGACACATTCCTGACTAGCGGACAGTACAATGAGCAGTTCTTC
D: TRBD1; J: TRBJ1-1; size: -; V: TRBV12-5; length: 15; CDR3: CASGTTGGVNTEAFF; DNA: TGTGCTAGTGGTACGACAGGGGGCGTAAACACTGAAGCTTTCTTT
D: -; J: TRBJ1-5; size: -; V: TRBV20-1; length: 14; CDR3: CSARDIGFNQPQHF; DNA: TGCAGTGCTAGAGATATAGGGTTCAATCAGCCCCAGCATTTT
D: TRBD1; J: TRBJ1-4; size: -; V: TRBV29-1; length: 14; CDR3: CSVTRGQVDEKLFF; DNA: TGCAGCGTTACCAGGGGGCAGGTAGATGAAAAACTGTTTTTT
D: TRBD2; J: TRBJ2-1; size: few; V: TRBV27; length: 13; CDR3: CASSKAGDNEQFF; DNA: TGTGCCAGCAGTAAAGCGGGAGACAATGAGCAGTTCTTC
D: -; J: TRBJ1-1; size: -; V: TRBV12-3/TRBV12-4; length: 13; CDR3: CASSFRAGTEAFF; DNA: TGTGCCAGCAGTTTCCGGGCGGGGACTGAAGCTTTCTTT
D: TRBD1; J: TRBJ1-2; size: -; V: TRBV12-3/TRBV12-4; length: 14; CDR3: CASSPLTGAGGYTF; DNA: TGTGCCAGCAGTCCCCTTACAGGGGCGGGGGGCTACACCTTC
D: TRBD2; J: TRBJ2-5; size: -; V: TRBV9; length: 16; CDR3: CASSVEAGVYQETQYF; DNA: TGTGCCAGCAGCGTAGAGGCGGGAGTTTACCAAGAGACCCAGTACTTC
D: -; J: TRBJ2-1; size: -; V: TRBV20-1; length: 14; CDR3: CSATGIRYDNEQFF; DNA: TGCAGTGCCACCGGGATAAGGTATGACAATGAGCAGTTCTTC
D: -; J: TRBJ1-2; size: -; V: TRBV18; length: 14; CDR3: CASSPRQGGEGYTF; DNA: TGTGCCAGCTCGCCCCGGCAAGGGGGTGAGGGCTACACCTTC
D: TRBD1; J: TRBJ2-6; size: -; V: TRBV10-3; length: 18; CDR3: CAISDGQGATSGANVLTF; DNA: TGTGCCATCAGTGACGGACAGGGGGCGACCTCTGGGGCCAACGTCCTGACTTTC
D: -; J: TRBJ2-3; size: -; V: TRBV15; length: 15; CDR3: CATSRQTVQTDTQYF; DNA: TGTGCCACCAGCAGACAAACGGTACAGACAGATACGCAGTATTTT
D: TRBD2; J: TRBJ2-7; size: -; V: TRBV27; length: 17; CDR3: CASGQTSGGTSSYEQYF; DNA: TGTGCCAGCGGGCAGACTAGCGGGGGGACGAGCTCCTACGAGCAGTACTTC
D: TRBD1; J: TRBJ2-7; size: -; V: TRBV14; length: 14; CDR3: CASSHAGQGNEQYF; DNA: TGTGCCAGCAGCCACGCGGGACAGGGAAACGAGCAGTACTTC
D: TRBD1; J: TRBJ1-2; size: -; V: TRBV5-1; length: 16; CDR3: CASSPSGTGVNYGYTF; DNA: TGCGCCAGCAGCCCGTCCGGGACAGGAGTGAACTATGGCTACACCTTC
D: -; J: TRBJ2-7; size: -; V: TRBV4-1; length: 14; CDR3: CASSPLGGNDEQYF; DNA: TGCGCCAGCAGCCCCCTCGGAGGGAATGACGAGCAGTACTTC
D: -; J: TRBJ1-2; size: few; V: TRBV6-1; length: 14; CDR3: CASRRTGPNYGYTF; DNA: TGTGCCAGCAGACGCACTGGACCAAACTATGGCTACACCTTC
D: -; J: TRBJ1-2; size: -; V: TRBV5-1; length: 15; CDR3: CASSSLLGGSYGYTF; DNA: TGCGCCAGCAGCTCCTTGTTGGGAGGGAGCTATGGCTACACCTTC
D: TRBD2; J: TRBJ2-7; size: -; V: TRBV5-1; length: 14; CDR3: CASSPGTRVDEQYF; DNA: TGCGCCAGCAGCCCCGGGACTAGGGTCGACGAGCAGTACTTC
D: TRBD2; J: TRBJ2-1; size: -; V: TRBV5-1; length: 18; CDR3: CASSLELAGKSSYNEQFF; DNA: TGCGCCAGCAGCTTGGAACTAGCGGGGAAGAGCTCCTACAATGAGCAGTTCTTC
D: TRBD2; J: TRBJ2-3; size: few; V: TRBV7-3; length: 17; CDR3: CASSSGLGSLGTDTQYF; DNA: TGTGCCAGCAGCTCGGGACTAGGTAGTTTGGGCACAGATACGCAGTATTTT
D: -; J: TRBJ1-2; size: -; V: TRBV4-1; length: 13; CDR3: CASSQEGDGGYTF; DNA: TGCGCCAGCAGCCAAGAAGGGGATGGTGGCTACACCTTC
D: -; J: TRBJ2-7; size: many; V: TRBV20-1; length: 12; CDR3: CSAEFRGYEQYF; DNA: TGCAGTGCAGAATTCAGGGGTTACGAGCAGTACTTC
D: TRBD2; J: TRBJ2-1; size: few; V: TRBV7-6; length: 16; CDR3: CASSLTGLAVYNEQFF; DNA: TGTGCCAGCAGCTTAACCGGGCTAGCGGTTTACAATGAGCAGTTCTTC